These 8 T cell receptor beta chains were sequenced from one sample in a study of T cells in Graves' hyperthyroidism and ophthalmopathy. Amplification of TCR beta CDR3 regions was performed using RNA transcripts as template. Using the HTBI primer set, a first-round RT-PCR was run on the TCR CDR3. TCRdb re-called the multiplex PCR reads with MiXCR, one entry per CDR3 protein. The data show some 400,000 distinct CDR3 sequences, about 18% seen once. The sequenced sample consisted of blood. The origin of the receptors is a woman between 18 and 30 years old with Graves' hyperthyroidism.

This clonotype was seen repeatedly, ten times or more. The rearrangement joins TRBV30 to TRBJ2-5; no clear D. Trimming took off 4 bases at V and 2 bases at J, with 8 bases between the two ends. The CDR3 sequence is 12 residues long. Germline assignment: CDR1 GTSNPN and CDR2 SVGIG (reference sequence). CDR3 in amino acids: CAWNQQQETQYF. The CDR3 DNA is TGTGCCTGGAACCAACAGCAAGAGACCCAGTACTTC.

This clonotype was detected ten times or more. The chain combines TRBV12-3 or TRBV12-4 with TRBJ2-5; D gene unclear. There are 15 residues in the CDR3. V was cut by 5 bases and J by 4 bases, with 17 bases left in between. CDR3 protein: CASSPGRHSIETQYF. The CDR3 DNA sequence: TGTGCCAGCAGTCCCGGTCGACATTCTATAGAGACCCAGTACTTC.

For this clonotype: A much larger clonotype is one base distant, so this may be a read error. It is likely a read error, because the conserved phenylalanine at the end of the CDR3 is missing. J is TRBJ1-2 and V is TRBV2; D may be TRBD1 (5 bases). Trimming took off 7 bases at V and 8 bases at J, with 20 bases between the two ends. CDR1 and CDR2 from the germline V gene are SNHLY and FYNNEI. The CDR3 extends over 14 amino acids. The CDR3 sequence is CASTLKQAWEGYTY. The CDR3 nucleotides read TGTGCCAGCACTCTTAAACAGGCCTGGGAGGGCTACACCTAC.

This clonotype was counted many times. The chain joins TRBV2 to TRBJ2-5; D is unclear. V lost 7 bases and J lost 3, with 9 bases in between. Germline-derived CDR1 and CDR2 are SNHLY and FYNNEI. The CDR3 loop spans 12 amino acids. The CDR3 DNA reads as TGTGCCAGCAAGGGCAACGAAGAGACCCAGTACTTC. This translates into CASKGNEETQYF.

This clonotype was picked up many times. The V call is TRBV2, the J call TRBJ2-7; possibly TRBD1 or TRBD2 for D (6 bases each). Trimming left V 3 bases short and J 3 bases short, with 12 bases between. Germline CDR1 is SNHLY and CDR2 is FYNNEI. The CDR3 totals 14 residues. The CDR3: CASSEGGAGYEQYF. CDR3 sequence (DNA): TGTGCCAGCAGTGAGGGGGGCGCAGGCTACGAGCAGTACTTC.

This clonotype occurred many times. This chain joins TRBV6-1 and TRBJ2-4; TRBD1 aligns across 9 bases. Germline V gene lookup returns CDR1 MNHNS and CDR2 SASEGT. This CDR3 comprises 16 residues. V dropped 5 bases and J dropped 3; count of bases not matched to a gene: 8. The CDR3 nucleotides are TGTGCCAGCAGTCCTACCGGGACAGGGTTCAAAAACATTCAGTACTTC. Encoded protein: CASSPTGTGFKNIQYF.

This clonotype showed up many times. The CDR3 DNA reads TGTGCCAGCAGTGGAGTCAGGGAGGACACTGAAGCTTTCTTT. Translated, it gives CASSGVREDTEAFF. V gene TRBV6-1 combines with J gene TRBJ1-1; the D gene is possibly TRBD1 (5 bases). Germline-derived CDR1 and CDR2 are MNHNS and SASEGT. CDR3 length: 14 residues. Deletions cut 4 bases from V and 3 bases from J, with 12 bases between.

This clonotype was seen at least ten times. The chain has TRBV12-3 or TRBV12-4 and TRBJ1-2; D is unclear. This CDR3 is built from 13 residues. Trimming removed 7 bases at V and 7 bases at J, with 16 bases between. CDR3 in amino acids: CASTMHQRGGYTF. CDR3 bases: TGTGCCAGCACCATGCATCAACGAGGTGGCTACACCTTC.